This record concerns one T cell receptor (beta chain) sequence. Antigen: not known. The germline gives CDR1 SGHRS, CDR2 YFSETQ. There are 14 residues in the CDR3. The V gene end was trimmed by 1 base and the J gene end by 5 bases; junction bases not matched to a gene: 4. This sample was taken from a study of lymphopenia after photon versus proton radiotherapy. Overall study results and limits: Better survival with proton therapy was suggested as possible, not demonstrated. Post-nadir diversity loss with photons came from oligoclonal expansion, particularly CD8+ Temra cells. Relative stability marked proton patients; photon patients lost diversity and naive cells. Post-nadir TCR diversity decline inversely tracked overall survival among those who died.

TCRdb keeps only in-frame clones here, not all; method: immunoSEQ multiplex PCR. The table has around 17,000 clones, 70% to 85% seen once. This chain connects TRBV5-1 to TRBJ2-7, with 9 positions matching TRBD2. The sequencing here drew on peripheral blood, taken from a patient treated with proton-based radiotherapy. The origin of this receptor is a man between 70 and 80 years old with pancreatic cancer. The CDR3, as DNA: TGCGCCAGCAGCTTGTGGACTAGCGATAACGAGCAGTACTTC. Translating gives CASSLWTSDNEQYF.